The entry below describes one T cell receptor beta chain. The sample comes from a study of blood T cell repertoires in COVID-19. The CDR3 totals 15 residues. Germline CDR1 and CDR2: MNHEY and SMNVEV (reference sequence). The ends lost 6 bases at V and 0 bases at J; junction bases unmatched: 5. Authors' analysis steps: Nucleated cell number was recorded as an estimate derived from reference gene primer amplification. Sequenced by immunoSEQ multiplex PCR; TCRdb stores in-frame clones only, minus some. V, J and clone size were drawn from that table, and D and trimming were deduced from the DNA. This table holds about 270,000 clones, about 86% found once.

This chain uses TRBV27 with TRBJ1-5; TRBD1 agrees at 7 bases. The TCR originated in an older woman with active or convalescent COVID-19. Sample: peripheral blood. The CDR3 bases are TGTGCCAGCAGGAGACAGGGATATAGCAATCAGCCCCAGCATTTT. Translating it yields CASRRQGYSNQPQHF.